A single sample gave rise to the 31 T cell receptor beta chains below, sequenced in a study of cytomegalovirus exposure and HLA in healthy donors. PCR used 60 Vbeta primers and 13 Jbeta primers. TCRdb keeps only in-frame clones here, not all; method: immunoSEQ multiplex PCR. The sample lists 150,000 to 200,000 clones, around 81% occurring once. Input material: PBMCs. These receptors were taken from a woman in her 30s in good health and CMV-seropositive.

This chain connects TRBV19 to TRBJ2-5, with 9 bases identical to TRBD2. In germline, CDR1 is LNHDA, CDR2 SQIVND (reference sequence). This CDR3 contains 15 residues. Trimming cost V 4 bases and J 1 base; bases outside gene matches: 4. The DNA for the CDR3 is TGTGCCAGTAGTACGGGGACTAGCAGCCAAGAGACCCAGTACTTC. This encodes CASSTGTSSQETQYF.

This clone was observed a handful of times. At one of its ends the junction is not consistent with the germline gene, which may arise from a read error. V gene TRBV7-9 combines with J gene TRBJ2-5; the D gene is possibly TRBD2 (7 bases). The length of the CDR3 is 16 residues. The germline V gene has CDR1 SEHNR and CDR2 FQNEAQ (reference sequence). The CDR3 nucleotides read TGTTCCAGCAGCTCCTCAGTCGGGGGGCGCAAAGAGACCCAGTACTTC. Its protein product is CSSSSSVGGRKETQYF.

V gene TRBV2 combines with J gene TRBJ1-1; the D is unclear. The V gene lost 3 bases and the J gene lost 3 bases, with 5 bases spanning the gap. CDR1 and CDR2 from the germline V gene are SNHLY and FYNNEI. This CDR3 comprises 12 residues. As DNA, the CDR3 is TGTGCCAGCAGTGACTCCTACACTGAAGCTTTCTTT. Its translation is CASSDSYTEAFF.

The chain couples TRBV27 to TRBJ2-7; perhaps TRBD2 as D (5 bases). CDR1 and CDR2 from the germline V gene are MNHEY and SMNVEV (reference sequence). This CDR3 region has 15 residues. V was shortened by 4 bases and J by 3 bases, with 16 bases between the two germline ends. CDR3 nucleotides: TGTGCCAGCAGTTGGGTATCGGGGAGAGACTACGAGCAGTACTTC. This encodes CASSWVSGRDYEQYF.

V usage is TRBV11-2 and J usage is TRBJ2-2; D might be TRBD1 (6 bases). V was shortened by 4 bases and J by 8 bases, with 8 bases between the two germline ends. CDR1 is SGHAT, CDR2 FQNNGV, per germline. This CDR3 spans 12 amino acids. The CDR3 is CASSSGTGELFF. The CDR3 DNA is TGTGCCAGCAGCTCCGGGACAGGGGAGCTGTTTTTT. The full variable domain, with the rest looked up from reference TRBV11-2 and TRBJ2-2, is EAGVAQSPRYKIIEKRQSVAFWCNPISGHATLYWYQQILGQGPKLLIQFQNNGVVDDSQLPKDRFSAERLKGVDSTLKIQPAKLEDSAVYLCASSSGTGELFFGEGSRLTVL.

This clone was detected a few times. The chain carries TRBV18 and TRBJ1-5; 7 nucleotides match TRBD1. V was pared by 0 bases and J by 6 bases, with 8 bases of the junction left unmatched. CDR1 and CDR2 (germline): KGHSH, LQKENI. The CDR3 is 16 residues long. The CDR3 sequence: CASSPPSTGVGQPQHF. The CDR3, as DNA: TGTGCCAGCTCACCACCATCAACAGGGGTAGGTCAGCCCCAGCATTTT.

The rearrangement joins TRBV9 to TRBJ2-2, with D possibly TRBD1 on 6 matching bases. Per the germline V gene, CDR1 is SGDLS and CDR2 is YYNGEE. Trimming cost V 0 bases and J 4 bases, with 19 bases left between them. This CDR3 is built from 18 residues. For the CDR3, the DNA is TGTGCCAGCAGCGTAGAACTTATTGGGACACCGGGCACCGGGGAGCTGTTTTTT. It specifies CASSVELIGTPGTGELFF.

The V and J genes are TRBV5-4 and TRBJ1-4; tentative D call: TRBD1 (6 bases). The germline V and J ends were trimmed by 0 bases and 8 bases, with 11 bases remaining between them. The CDR3 contains 14 residues. Germline V CDR1 and CDR2: SGHNT, YYREEE (reference sequence). The CDR3 DNA sequence: TGTGCCAGCAGCTTGGCGGGGGGCAGGGAAAAACTGTTTTTT. Translated, it gives CASSLAGGREKLFF.

This clone was seen a few times. This chain joins TRBV27 and TRBJ2-7; 12 nucleotides agree with TRBD2. Germline V gene data show CDR1 as MNHEY and CDR2 as SMNVEV (reference sequence). J lost 3 bases, V lost 8 bases, and 8 bases had no gene match. The CDR3 sequence is 15 residues long. This CDR3 reads CASPPPGLAGYEQYF. The CDR3 nucleotides are TGTGCCAGCCCTCCGCCGGGACTAGCGGGCTACGAGCAGTACTTC.

The chain combines TRBV19 with TRBJ2-5; 8 bases map to TRBD1. The CDR3 sequence is 14 residues long. The germline CDR1 and CDR2 sequences are LNHDA and SQIVND (reference sequence). J was trimmed by 4 bases and V by 4 bases; bases with no gene match: 5. The CDR3 DNA is TGTGCCAGTAGTAAGAGGACAGGGACAGAGACCCAGTACTTC. Its protein is CASSKRTGTETQYF. Supplemented by reference TRBV19 and TRBJ2-5, the full variable domain reads DGGITQSPKYLFRKEGQNVTLSCEQNLNHDAMYWYRQDPGQGLRLIYYSQIVNDFQKGDIAEGYSVSREKKESFPLTVTSAQKNPTAFYLCASSKRTGTETQYFGPGTRLLVL.

The J gene is TRBJ1-2, the V gene TRBV2, with 10 bases fitting TRBD1. Trimming at V came to 4 bases and at J to 3 bases, leaving 2 bases not matched to a gene. The CDR3 is made up of 14 amino acids. Germline CDR1 is SNHLY and CDR2 is FYNNEI. In DNA, the CDR3 is TGTGCCAGCAGTGTAGGGACAGGGGACTATGGCTACACCTTC. It encodes CASSVGTGDYGYTF. The entire variable domain, with the rest obtained from reference TRBV2 and TRBJ1-2, is as follows: EPEVTQTPSHQVTQMGQEVILRCVPISNHLYFYWYRQILGQKVEFLVSFYNNEISEKSEIFDDQFSVERPDGSNFTLKIRSTKLEDSAMYFCASSVGTGDYGYTFGSGTRLTVV.

This chain links TRBV9 with TRBJ1-1; D might be TRBD1 (5 bases). V was clipped by 1 base and J by 3 bases, with 10 bases between them. The length of the CDR3 is 14 residues. Germline CDR1 reads SGDLS; CDR2 reads YYNGEE. The CDR3 DNA reads as TGTGCCAGCAGCGTACAGGGTCGGGACACTGAAGCTTTCTTT. Encoded protein: CASSVQGRDTEAFF.

The sample holds one count of this clone. The CDR3 DNA follows: TGTGCCATCAGTGCGGCCGAGGAATCGGGACAGGGGTTCTTCCAGCCCCAGCATTTT. Residues: CAISAAEESGQGFFQPQHF. The chain links TRBV10-3 to TRBJ1-5; 10 bases are shared with TRBD1. The CDR3 is 19 residues long. CDR1 and CDR2 (germline): ENHRY, SYGVKD. Losses at the gene ends were 4 bases for V and 7 bases for J; bases not matched to a gene: 19.

The chain has TRBV9 and TRBJ2-6; 8 bases fit TRBD1. Trimming took 0 bases from V and 0 from J; bases not matched to a gene: 8. CDR1 SGDLS and CDR2 YYNGEE come from the germline V gene. The CDR3 has 19 residues. The CDR3 bases are TGTGCCAGCAGCGTAGGTCCCGCGGGACAGGTCTCTGGGGCCAACGTCCTGACTTTC. Translated, it gives CASSVGPAGQVSGANVLTF.

The genes are TRBV7-8 and TRBJ1-2; TRBD1 aligns across 8 bases. The CDR3 loop spans 14 amino acids. Germline V CDR1 and CDR2: SGHVS, FQNEAQ. The V and J ends lost 7 bases and 5 bases, in that order; junction bases with no gene match: 9. CDR3 sequence: CASKTGTGPYGYTF. CDR3 sequence (DNA): TGTGCCAGCAAGACGGGGACAGGACCTTATGGCTACACCTTC.

The chain recombines TRBV5-6 with TRBJ1-1, with 9 bases identical to TRBD1. Germline V gives CDR1 SGHDT, CDR2 YYEEEE. This CDR3 is 15 amino acids long. The trim removed 6 bases at V and 1 base at J, leaving 7 bases unmatched. In DNA form, the CDR3 reads TGTGCCAGCACCCTCGAGGGACAGGGGAACACTGAAGCTTTCTTT. It encodes CASTLEGQGNTEAFF.

The chain carries TRBV6-5 and TRBJ2-7; 7 positions agree with TRBD1. Unmatched junction bases numbered 6, after V lost 2 bases and J lost 5 bases. The CDR3 runs to 14 residues. The germline gives CDR1 MNHEY, CDR2 SVGAGI. CDR3 bases: TGTGCCAGCAGTTACGGGTTGGACAGGAACGAGCAGTACTTC. Its protein product is CASSYGLDRNEQYF.

V and J are TRBV4-1 and TRBJ2-7; 9 bases line up with TRBD2. The CDR3 spans 15 residues. Looked up from germline, CDR1 is MGHRA and CDR2 is YSYEKL. J was trimmed by 3 bases and V by 8 bases; bases with no gene match: 11. CDR3 protein: CASRSGRGGNYEQYF. For the CDR3, the DNA is TGCGCCAGCCGTAGCGGGAGAGGGGGCAACTACGAGCAGTACTTC.

The chain joins TRBV16 to TRBJ1-6; no definite D call. Trimming pared 4 bases from V and 13 bases from J, leaving 2 bases between. Germline loops: CDR1 KGHSY, CDR2 FQNENV. The CDR3 contains 9 residues. CDR3 coding DNA: TGTGCCAGCAGCCCGCCCCTCCACTTT. Translated: CASSPPLHF.

The gene calls are TRBV15 and TRBJ1-1, with D hard to call. Germline loops: CDR1 LNHNV, CDR2 YYDKDF (reference sequence). Trimming shortened V by 0 bases and J by 1 base, and 6 bases separated the two germline ends. The CDR3 consists of 14 residues. In DNA, the CDR3 is TGTGCCACCAGCAGAGATCGTTGGAACACTGAAGCTTTCTTT. Encoded protein: CATSRDRWNTEAFF.

The CDR3 reads CASSLTLVLADTQYF. The CDR3 DNA reads TGTGCCAGCAGCTTAACGCTAGTCCTCGCAGATACGCAGTATTTT. The chain links TRBV11-2 to TRBJ2-3; D unresolved. Per germline, CDR1 SGHAT and CDR2 FQNNGV. The V end lost 2 bases, the J end lost 4 bases, and 13 bases lay between the germline ends. CDR3 length equals 15 residues.

This clone was picked up a small number of times. The V gene is TRBV5-4, the J gene TRBJ1-5, with 8 nucleotides matching TRBD1. The V gene's germline CDR1 is SGHNT and CDR2 YYREEE (reference sequence). The CDR3 runs 15 residues. The junction had 6 bases not matched to a gene; V was cut back by 0 bases and J by 7 bases. CDR3 bases: TGTGCCAGCAGCTTGGACCAGGGGGCTAGCCAGCCCCAGCATTTT. Its translation: CASSLDQGASQPQHF.

The rearrangement uses TRBV28 and TRBJ1-4; tentative D call: TRBD1 (5 bases). V gave up 5 bases and J gave up 0 bases, with 10 bases separating them. The CDR3 consists of 15 residues. CDR1 MDHEN and CDR2 SYDVKM come from the germline V gene. DNA for the CDR3: TGTGCCAGCAGTCGCGGGACTCCAACTAATGAAAAACTGTTTTTT. Its translation: CASSRGTPTNEKLFF.

Only a few counts were recorded for this clone. The V gene is TRBV2, the J gene TRBJ1-1; 7 bases agree with TRBD1. The germline V gene has CDR1 SNHLY and CDR2 FYNNEI. V shed 4 bases and J 4 bases; nucleotides not matched to a gene: 0. CDR3 length: 12 residues. For the CDR3, the DNA is TGTGCCAGCAGTGGACAGGGCACTGAAGCTTTCTTT. Translation gives CASSGQGTEAFF.

This chain connects TRBV28 to TRBJ1-1, with 7 nucleotides matching TRBD1. With V trimmed by 7 bases and J by 7 bases, 15 bases remained unmatched. This CDR3 region has 15 residues. CDR1 is MDHEN and CDR2 is SYDVKM in the germline V gene. The CDR3 region is CASNAPGTAASEAFF. CDR3 sequence (DNA): TGTGCCAGCAACGCCCCCGGGACAGCGGCTAGTGAAGCTTTCTTT. The whole variable domain, filled in from reference TRBV28 and TRBJ1-1, reads DVKVTQSSRYLVKRTGEKVFLECVQDMDHENMFWYRQDPGLGLRLIYFSYDVKMKEKGDIPEGYSVSREKKERFSLILESASTNQTSMYLCASNAPGTAASEAFFGQGTRLTVV.

This chain uses TRBV4-3 with TRBJ2-1; tentatively, D is TRBD1 (5 bases). Deletions cut 0 bases from V and 8 bases from J, with 11 bases between. Looked up from germline, CDR1 is LGHNA and CDR2 is YSLEER. This CDR3 region has 14 residues. The CDR3 sequence is CASSQDHQGYEQFF. CDR3 in DNA: TGCGCCAGCAGCCAAGACCACCAGGGCTATGAGCAGTTCTTC.

The chain is built from TRBV6-1 and TRBJ2-6; the D is unclear. Germline V gene data show CDR1 as MNHNS and CDR2 as SASEGT. This CDR3 comprises 19 residues. The V end lost 1 base, the J end lost 2 bases, and 18 bases lay between the germline ends. In nucleotides, the CDR3 is TGTGCCAGCAGTGAAGGCTTACCGGGTTACCGCGCTGGGGCCAACGTCCTGACTTTC. This translates into CASSEGLPGYRAGANVLTF.

This chain connects TRBV2 to TRBJ2-2, with TRBD1 as a possible D gene (5 bases). Trimming cost V 6 bases and J 7 bases, with 24 bases left between them. Germline-derived CDR1 and CDR2 are SNHLY and FYNNEI. The CDR3 has 17 amino acids. CDR3 residues: CASRATAVLKSSGELFF. Written as DNA, the CDR3 is TGTGCCAGCAGGGCGACAGCCGTGTTAAAGTCTAGCGGGGAGCTGTTTTTT.

V is TRBV5-1 and J is TRBJ1-2; perhaps TRBD1 as D (6 bases). CDR1 and CDR2 from the germline V gene are SGHRS and YFSETQ. With 3 bases removed from V and 3 bases from J, the gap between germline ends came to 9 bases. This CDR3 contains 13 residues. CDR3 sequence (DNA): TGCGCCAGCAGCTCACAGGGACACTATGGCTACACCTTC. This codes for CASSSQGHYGYTF.

This clone was found a few times. The V call is TRBV29-1, the J call TRBJ1-1; D call uncertain. Germline V CDR1 and CDR2: SQVTM, ANQGSEA. CDR3 length equals 14 residues. The V end lost 7 bases, the J end lost 3 bases, and 18 bases lay between the germline ends. The CDR3 bases are TGCAGCGCCCGACCCCAAGGAGGCGACACTGAAGCTTTCTTT. Translating it yields CSARPQGGDTEAFF.

This clone was observed a single time. This chain links TRBV27 with TRBJ2-5; D call uncertain. With 1 base removed from V and 4 bases from J, the gap between germline ends came to 22 bases. Germline V gives CDR1 MNHEY, CDR2 SMNVEV (reference sequence). This CDR3 comprises 18 residues. The CDR3 DNA is TGTGCCAGCAGTTTATTAGGCAGGAACCCAAGAAGTAGAGAGACCCAGTACTTC. Translation gives CASSLLGRNPRSRETQYF.